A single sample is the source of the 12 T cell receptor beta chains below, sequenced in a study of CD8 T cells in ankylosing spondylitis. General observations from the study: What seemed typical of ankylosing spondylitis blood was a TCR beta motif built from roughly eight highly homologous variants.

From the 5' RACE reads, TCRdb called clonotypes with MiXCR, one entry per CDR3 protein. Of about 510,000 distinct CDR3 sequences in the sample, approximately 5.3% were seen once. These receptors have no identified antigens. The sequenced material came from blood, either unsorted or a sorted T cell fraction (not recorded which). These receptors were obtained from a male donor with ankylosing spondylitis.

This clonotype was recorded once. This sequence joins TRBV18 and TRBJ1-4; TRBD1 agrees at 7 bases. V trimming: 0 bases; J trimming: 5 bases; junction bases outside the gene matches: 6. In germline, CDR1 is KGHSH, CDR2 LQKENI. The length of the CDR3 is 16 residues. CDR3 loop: CASSPPKTGKNEKLFF. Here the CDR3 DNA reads TGTGCCAGCTCACCACCCAAGACAGGGAAGAATGAAAAACTGTTTTTT.

Written as DNA, the CDR3 is TGTGCCTGGAGAGAACCGGGAAACACCATATATTTT. Encoded protein: CAWREPGNTIYF. The genes are TRBV30 and TRBJ1-3; no reliable D call. V dropped 3 bases and J dropped 4 bases, with 7 bases sitting between them. Germline V gene sequence: CDR1 GTSNPN, CDR2 SVGIG (reference sequence). The CDR3 is 12 amino acids.

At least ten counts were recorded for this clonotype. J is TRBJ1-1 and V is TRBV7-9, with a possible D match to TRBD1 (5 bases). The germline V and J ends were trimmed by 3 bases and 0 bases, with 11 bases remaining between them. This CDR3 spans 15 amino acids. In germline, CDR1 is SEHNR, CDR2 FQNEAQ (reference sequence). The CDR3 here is CASSLTALMNTEAFF. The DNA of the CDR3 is TGTGCCAGCAGCTTGACAGCTCTCATGAACACTGAAGCTTTCTTT.

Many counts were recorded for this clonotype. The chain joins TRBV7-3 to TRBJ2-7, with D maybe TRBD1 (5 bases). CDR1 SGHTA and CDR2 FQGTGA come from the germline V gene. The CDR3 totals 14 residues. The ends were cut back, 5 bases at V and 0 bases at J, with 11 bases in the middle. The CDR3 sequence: CASSPYRNSYEQYF. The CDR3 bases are TGTGCCAGCAGCCCCTACAGGAACTCCTACGAGCAGTACTTC.

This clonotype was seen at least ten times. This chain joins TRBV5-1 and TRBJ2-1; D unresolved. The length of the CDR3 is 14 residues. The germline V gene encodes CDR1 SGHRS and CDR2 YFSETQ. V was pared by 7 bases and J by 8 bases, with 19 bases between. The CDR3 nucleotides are TGCGCCAGCGGAGAGGCCACCCCCCCCCATGAGCAGTTCTTC. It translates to CASGEATPPHEQFF.

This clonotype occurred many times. Here the CDR3 DNA reads TGTGCCTGGAGTGTGGGGGGTGCTCTGGCTGAAGCTTTCTTT. This sequence encodes CAWSVGGALAEAFF. The chain carries TRBV30 and TRBJ1-1; D possibly corresponds to TRBD1 (5 bases). V was trimmed by 0 bases and J by 6 bases, leaving 14 bases between them. The CDR3 consists of 14 residues. Germline CDR1 reads GTSNPN; CDR2 reads SVGIG (reference sequence).

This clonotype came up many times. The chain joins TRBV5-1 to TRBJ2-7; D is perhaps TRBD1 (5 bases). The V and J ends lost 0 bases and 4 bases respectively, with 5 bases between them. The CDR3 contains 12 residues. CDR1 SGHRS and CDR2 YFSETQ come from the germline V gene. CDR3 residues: CASSLEGYEQYF. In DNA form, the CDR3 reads TGCGCCAGCAGCTTGGAGGGGTACGAGCAGTACTTC.

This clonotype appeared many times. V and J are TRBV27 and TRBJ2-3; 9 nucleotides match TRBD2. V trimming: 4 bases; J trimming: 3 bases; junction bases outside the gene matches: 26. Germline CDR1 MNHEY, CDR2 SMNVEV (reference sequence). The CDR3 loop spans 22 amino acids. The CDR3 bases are TGTGCCAGCAGTTCCCCCCGGTGGAGTCTAGCGGGATCCCTCGGTCGAACAGATACGCAGTATTTT. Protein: CASSSPRWSLAGSLGRTDTQYF.

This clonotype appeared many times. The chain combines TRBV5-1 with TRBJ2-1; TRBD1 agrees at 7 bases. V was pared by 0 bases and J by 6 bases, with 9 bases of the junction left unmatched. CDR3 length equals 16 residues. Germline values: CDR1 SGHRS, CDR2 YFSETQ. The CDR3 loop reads CASSLAPGGLGNEQFF. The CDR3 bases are TGCGCCAGCAGCTTGGCCCCAGGGGGTCTGGGCAATGAGCAGTTCTTC.

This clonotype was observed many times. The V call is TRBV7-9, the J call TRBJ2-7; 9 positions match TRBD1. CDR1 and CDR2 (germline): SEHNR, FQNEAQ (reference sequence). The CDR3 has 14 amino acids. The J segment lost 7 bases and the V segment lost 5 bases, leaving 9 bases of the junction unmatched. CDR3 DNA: TGTGCCAGCAGCCCGGGACAGGGCGGTAGAGAGCAGTACTTC. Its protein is CASSPGQGGREQYF.

This CDR3 reads CASSWTGVYEQYF. CDR3 in DNA: TGTGCCAGCAGTTGGACAGGGGTGTACGAGCAGTACTTC. The chain combines TRBV6-5 with TRBJ2-7; TRBD1 matches 9 bases. The CDR3 has 13 amino acids. CDR1 MNHEY and CDR2 SVGAGI come from the germline V gene. With 4 bases clipped from V and 4 bases from J, the junction kept 2 bases outside the gene matches.

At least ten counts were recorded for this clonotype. The DNA for the CDR3 is TGTGCCAGCAGCTTAGGGGAGATCACTGAAGCTTTCTTT. It codes for CASSLGEITEAFF. The chain uses TRBV7-9 and TRBJ1-1, with D unresolved. V was clipped by 1 base and J by 4 bases, with 7 bases between them. The CDR3 length is 13 residues. Germline V gives CDR1 SEHNR, CDR2 FQNEAQ (reference sequence).